The 9 T cell receptor beta chains given below trace back to one sample, sequenced in a study of blood T cell repertoires in COVID-19. TCRdb keeps only in-frame clones here, not all; method: immunoSEQ multiplex PCR. The sample has 200,000 to 250,000 clones, 70% to 90% seen once. Sequenced sample: PBMCs or T cells enriched from blood (not recorded which). The receptors stem from a man aged 30 to 45 who had recovered from COVID-19.

This chain joins TRBV5-1 and TRBJ2-7, with 7 bases that match TRBD1. The CDR3 consists of 13 residues. Trimming cost V 7 bases and J 5 bases; bases outside gene matches: 9. Germline V lookup: CDR1 SGHRS, CDR2 YFSETQ. The CDR3 DNA reads as TGCGCCAGCGCCAATAGGGGGCTCGACGAGCAGTACTTC. This gives the protein CASANRGLDEQYF.

The J gene is TRBJ1-2, the V gene TRBV18; D is unresolved. This CDR3 spans 13 amino acids. Trimming shortened V by 3 bases and J by 7 bases, and 12 bases separated the two germline ends. Germline values: CDR1 KGHSH, CDR2 LQKENI. CDR3 protein: CASSPSSLAGYTF. DNA of the CDR3: TGTGCCAGCTCACCTTCGTCGTTGGCTGGCTACACCTTC.

The rearrangement joins TRBV28 to TRBJ1-5, with 9 bases fitting TRBD1. J was trimmed by 5 bases and V by 6 bases; bases with no gene match: 8. The germline V gene has CDR1 MDHEN and CDR2 SYDVKM. There are 15 residues in the CDR3. CDR3 DNA: TGTGCCAGCAGCCGCCACAGGGGGCGCGATCAGCCCCAGCATTTT. Translating gives CASSRHRGRDQPQHF.

The chain links TRBV19 to TRBJ1-5, with D maybe TRBD1 (5 bases). Looked up from germline, CDR1 is LNHDA and CDR2 is SQIVND (reference sequence). The V end lost 3 bases, the J end lost 7 bases, and 13 bases lay between the germline ends. The CDR3 runs 14 residues. This CDR3 is CASSMKDSHQPQHF. CDR3 nucleotides: TGTGCCAGTAGTATGAAAGACAGTCACCAGCCCCAGCATTTT.

This chain uses TRBV12-3 or TRBV12-4 with TRBJ2-3, with D maybe TRBD2 (6 bases). V lost 6 bases and J lost 7, with 14 bases in between. This CDR3 is built from 13 residues. CDR3 in DNA: TGTGCCAGCAGGTGGGAGCGGGCATATACGCAGTATTTT. Translated, it gives CASRWERAYTQYF.

The gene calls are TRBV11-2 and TRBJ2-7; D uncertain. V was cut by 6 bases and J by 3 bases, with 15 bases left in between. Germline CDR1 SGHAT, CDR2 FQNNGV. This CDR3 is 14 amino acids long. The CDR3 bases are TGTGCCAGCAGACGTCCGTTGGGCCTCTACGAGCAGTACTTC. Residues: CASRRPLGLYEQYF.

V usage is TRBV21-1 and J usage is TRBJ2-7; the table's TRBD1 call for D was not verified on the DNA. TRBV21-1 is a known pseudogene. The CDR3 is 15 residues long. In DNA, the CDR3 is TGTGCCAGCAGCGCCCGGGACAGGGACGACCACGAGCAGTACTTC. Residues: CASSARDRDDHEQYF.

This clone was seen only once. The rearrangement links TRBV7-2 to TRBJ1-6; D is perhaps TRBD1 (6 bases). Deletions cut 1 base from V and 9 bases from J, with 13 bases between. CDR3 length equals 15 residues. From germline, CDR1 is SGHTA and CDR2 FQGNSA. The CDR3 reads CASSLGGGLGSPLHF. The CDR3 DNA sequence: TGTGCCAGCAGCTTAGGCGGGGGGCTCGGTTCACCCCTCCACTTT. The whole variable domain, filled in from reference TRBV7-2 and TRBJ1-6, reads GAGVSQSPSNKVTEKGKDVELRCDPISGHTALYWYRQSLGQGLEFLIYFQGNSAPDKSGLPSDRFSAERTGGSVSTLTIQRTQQEDSAVYLCASSLGGGLGSPLHFGNGTRLTVT.

The CDR3: CASSSTETYGYTF. The CDR3 coding sequence is TGTGCCAGCTCATCTACAGAGACCTATGGCTACACCTTC. This rearrangement joins TRBV18 to TRBJ1-2; D is undetermined. The V end was cut by 5 bases, the J end by 4 bases, with 11 bases between. The CDR3 consists of 13 residues. Per germline, CDR1 KGHSH and CDR2 LQKENI.